Given below is one T cell receptor beta chain in context. The antigen it binds to is not known. Per-base qualities were not stored, and no clone one base away is much larger. V is cut by 1 base and J by 6 bases, and the space between the germline ends is 19 bases. In the germline V gene, CDR1 corresponds to SGHTA and CDR2 to FQGNSA. The cysteine opens and the phenylalanine closes a CDR3 of 16 amino acids. The kept DNA is CDR3 alone, 48 bases in frame from the first base. The library came from 5' RACE. Instrument on record: Illumina HiSeq 2000. Template switching introduced a universal primer binding site; the final cDNA contained a unique molecular identifier, enabling accurate counting of TCR cDNA molecules. First-strand cDNA for TCR alpha and beta chains was synthesized from specific primers in the conserved constant-segment region. To control for contamination, each cDNA library was double barcoded with a SMART-Mk sample barcode plus Illumina barcodes. TruSeq adapter sequences and Illumina sample barcodes were added in two successive PCR steps. Sequencing of the TCR alpha and beta cDNA libraries was done on the Illumina HiSeq platform using custom primers. In the authors' own workflow: MiGEC was used to process raw reads and extract unique molecular identifiers, and MiXCR was used to find CDR3 positions. Recombination models were inferred per individual with the repgenHMM and IGoR tools using an EM algorithm. Shared clonotypes were analyzed with the tcR package in R, and sharing was normalized by the product of cloneset sizes. To study raw recombination free of thymic and clonal selection effects, out-of-frame nonproductive sequences were analyzed. The public reads were run again by TCRdb, first through fastp at Q25 and then through MiXCR, and only productive beta chains were kept. All rows with the same CDR3 protein become a single entry with the most common DNA and genes. These V and J calls are TCRdb output, not the study's own analysis. The sample yields around 480,000 distinct CDR3 sequences; approximately 14% were counted once. 0.98% of the sample is taken by the ten largest.

The sample belongs to a study of identical twins (dated by TCRdb to about 2016). Study-level background: TCR alpha and beta repertoires from monozygotic twins, unrelated adults of various ages and cord blood were deep-sequenced to test whether fetal clonotypes persist. To rule out contamination, the twin experiments were replicated at different times with different library preparation protocols.

Findings and caveats that apply to the study as a whole: Invariant T cells such as MAIT and iNKT could partly confound zero-insertion analyses, although diverse VJ usage argued against such confounding for most clonotypes. Conclusions relied on cross-sectional statistical analysis, since the same donors could not be followed over many years. A weaker excess of twin sharing was found in beta out-of-frame sequences because the signal-to-noise ratio was lowered by fewer shared sequences. Fewer insertions were carried by abundant cord blood beta clonotypes, a similar but weaker trend appeared in young adult naive repertoires, and no such trend appeared in memory repertoires. Compared with coincidental sharing between unrelated individuals, out-of-frame TCR alpha sequences shared between twins showed an excess of sequences with low generation probability. In monozygotic twins, out-of-frame TCR alpha sharing was systematically underestimated by recombination models, although the models agreed with sharing between unrelated individuals.

Every donor was a healthy Caucasian. Three pairs of female monozygotic twins, all aged roughly 18 to 30 years, were included in the twin cohort. CD4+ and CD8+ T cell populations were isolated with positive isolation kits from Invitrogen. These data were likewise used in another study, on yellow fever vaccine responses in identical twins. The second publication reports: According to the authors, in identical twins the way T cells responded to vaccination appeared partly convergent and partly personalized. The study precisely tracked vaccine-responding T cell clones in identical twins.

This sequence originates from a woman aged 18 to 35 in good health. Rearrangement joined TRBV7-2 to TRBJ2-7; no confident D gene assignment can be made. Sequencing was carried out using CD4+ T cells sorted from blood. The DNA reads as follows: TGTGCCAGCAGCTTAGAGCGATGGGGTCAGACACCCGAGCAGTACTTC. It codes for CASSLERWGQTPEQYF.